This TCR beta chain was captured in a study of cytomegalovirus exposure and HLA in healthy donors (dated by TCRdb to the late 2010s). For the wider study: According to an earlier analysis of several hundred of the donors, some 180 million T cells yielded 95 million to 140 million unique TCR beta sequences and approximately 280 Gb of sequence data. The study aimed to test whether signatures of past pathogen exposure could be identified by cataloging public T cell receptors. The study combined high-throughput TCR immunosequencing, statistical association of individual TCRs with disease status, and machine learning to predict cytomegalovirus infection status. An early release covering roughly 640 HLA-typed donors comprised about 300 gigabases of sequencing data and roughly 86 million unique TCR sequences. In a later analysis, previously published TCR beta repertoires from 550 to 700 donors were re-analyzed and high-resolution HLA genotyping was added so that TCR occurrence patterns could be studied. Alongside the repertoire data, information on donor age, sex, ethnicity and CMV serostatus was compiled. A later genetic analysis took genome-wide SNP genotypes for about 60% of the roughly 670 donors and used that subset as a discovery cohort. Of the 300 to 500 genotyped donors, 80% to 90% were placed in the genetic ancestry cluster associated with self-reported Caucasian donors. All discovery cohort repertoires had been generated on a single sequencing platform. Rather than drawing on any new phenotypic data, the later analysis identified candidate immune exposures from TCR beta sequences and the way those sequences occurred across donors. An earlier analysis of 500 to 650 of the donors applied high-throughput TCR beta sequencing to assess whether each TCR beta V gene segment acted as functional or pseudogenic. On average, 235,054 unique TCR beta nucleotide sequences were sequenced per donor among 398 genotyped donors of the cohort, with about 19% of those sequences being non-productive. The study profiled the T cell repertoires of under 850 subjects by immunosequencing and related them to cytomegalovirus serostatus. Both class I and class II loci were covered by HLA typing, at four-digit resolution. A separate validation cohort of 90 to 150 different subjects was used in addition to the approximately 610-subject first cohort. The number of donors typed differed by locus, with about 629-640 for A, B, C, DRB1 and DQB1, more than 500 for DQA1, some 570 for DPA1, and around 450 for DPB1. Several DR-DQ haplotypes were handled as single units for association and clustering because linkage in the cohort was strong. Summary of the overall study and its limitations: Cytomegalovirus status was reported to be diagnosed by the classifier with high specificity and sensitivity in both the original and validation cohorts. In this cohort, only TCR beta chains were sequenced, and detectable features were limited by the absence of alpha or paired-chain data. A later analysis found that most CMV-associated TCR beta chains appeared HLA-restricted, with HLA associations seemingly driven largely by CMV exposure. Correlated functional status among segregating V segments might reflect linkage disequilibrium, but an unknown experimental factor could not be ruled out. HLA typing was unavailable for some donors at each locus, so association tests used only the typed subset. The authors suggested that the approach could potentially be generalized to other disease states and immunological phenotypes. Because counts were too low, fewer than 20 rarely observed V segments, including chromosome 9 orphons, were excluded from the earlier analysis of 587 of the donors. Across donors, most TCR sequences were observed very rarely, whereas some public TCRs were present in many individuals. In an earlier analysis of a few hundred of the donors, most TCR beta V segments were observed in productive rearrangements about 87% or about 30% of the time, broadly matching IMGT annotations. The only immune exposure information available for the cohort was CMV serostatus. In a later genetic analysis, fewer N-insertions in productive TCRs were reported among donors in an Asian-associated ancestry cluster than the roughly 710-donor mean. A later analysis found that HLA-associated TCR beta chains were more clonally expanded and had lower generation probabilities than equally common non-associated chains. Some IMGT-functional V segments, including TRBV6-2 and TRBV6-3, could not be distinguished by the 87-base-pair reads and were therefore excluded. In a later analysis, the rate of TCR association differed among HLA loci, with DRB1 alleles having the most associated TCRs and HLA-C alleles having the fewest. According to a later analysis, parvovirus B19, influenza, CMV and Epstein-Barr virus appeared linked to several top co-occurrence clusters. An association between a missense DCLRE1C variant and V-gene and J-gene trimming of TCR beta chains was found in a later genetic analysis and replicated in an independent cohort. A further reported finding was that TCR beta sequences accurately predicted the HLA-A and HLA-B alleles for most subjects in the first cohort. In vitro tests confirmed that a few of the cytomegalovirus-associated TCR beta chains recognize cytomegalovirus antigens. A group of highly shared sequence variants was considered likely to be a technical artifact of the sequencing pipeline. A later analysis associated 15,000 or so TCR beta sequences with specific HLA alleles at a false discovery rate of 0.05. The presence/absence analyses assumed that sequencing depth was roughly uniform across donors, and that assumption may not be true. The study listed 164 TCR beta chains as associated with cytomegalovirus. When HLA alleles, especially DR and DQ, strongly co-occurred, attributing TCR associations to individual alleles was difficult.

Library prep was done by the immunoSEQ multiplex PCR assay. For the multiplex PCR, a mixture combining 60 forward primers for TCR Vbeta segments and 13 reverse primers for TCR Jbeta segments was used. A multiplex PCR assay on genomic DNA amplified the CDR3 region of rearranged TCR beta genes. Amplified TCR beta libraries were sequenced as 87-base-pair reads on the Illumina HiSeq System. As for how the authors treated the data: Across the roughly 600 repertoires, a later analysis counted some 80 million unique TCR beta chains, around 10 million of which were shared by at least two donors. Raw reads were error-corrected and collapsed into unique sequences with a nearest-neighbor algorithm that merged closely related sequences to remove PCR and sequencing errors. CDR3 sequences were aligned to IMGT reference sequences to assign V, D and J gene segments. For a sequence to be retained, at least a six-nucleotide match to both a V gene segment and a J gene segment was required. Rearrangements were classified as productive when the CDR3 lacked stop codons and remained in frame with V and J, and all other rearrangements were classified as non-productive. Following IMGT convention, CDR3 was defined as the stretch from the second conserved V-encoded cysteine up to the conserved J-encoded phenylalanine. The earlier analysis of about 610 of the donors excluded sequences that lacked an unambiguous match to a single V gene segment. In an earlier analysis of 450 to 750 of the donors, a V segment was called functional when productive rearrangements were above 56.7%, and segregating when the standard deviation between donors exceeded 5%. A statistical classification framework was built for diagnosing cytomegalovirus status from the catalog of TCR beta chain sequences. V and J gene assignment, in a later analysis, came from comparing TCR nucleotide sequences with IMGT/GENE-DB human TR gene sequences. Using the TCRdist pipeline, a later analysis assigned CDR3 sequences along with most-parsimonious VDJ recombination scenarios. In a later analysis, each TCR beta chain was defined by its CDR3 amino acid sequence together with its V-gene family, and reads without a unique V-gene family were excluded. As a way to deal with suspected cross-contamination and a sequencing artifact, a later analysis dropped hundreds of nucleotide sequences that were highly shared and had low generation probability. A later analysis calculated a clonal expansion index for each public chain from normalized within-repertoire ranks of inferred template counts. Generation probabilities in a later analysis came from a VDJ recombination model fitted to out-of-frame rearrangements, and those results were checked against IGoR. In a later analysis, TCR-TCR, TCR-HLA and TCR-CMV co-occurrence was scored with hypergeometric tests, and a repertoire-size bias correction was applied to TCR pairs. To estimate false discovery rates, a later analysis permuted the HLA or CMV assignments 20 times. A later analysis grouped co-occurring TCRs with DBSCAN, adding TCRdist sequence similarity when clustering within HLA-allele-positive subsets. Co-occurrence clustering excluded repertoires with fewer than 30,000 or more than 120,000 public chains, plus five with anomalous nucleotide sharing. TCRdb retrieved this table from immuneACCESS and kept in-frame rearrangements only. Not all clones are present; in checked studies, unresolved V genes account for under half, and no reason is known for the remainder. Clone size and the V and J calls come from that table; the DNA yielded D and trimming. Across this sample there are around 200,000 clones, with roughly four fifths seen only once. 1.6% of the sample goes to the ten largest clones.

A word on this clone: No antigen is known for it. One base away there is no much larger clone; base qualities are not given.

The cohort was made up of about 670 healthy bone marrow donors. All cohort members were sampled while nominally healthy, although unrecorded immune exposures were likely present. The donor tested CMV seronegative, placing the donor among the roughly 350 seronegative members of the cohort. A peripheral blood sample was provided by each donor, and peripheral blood mononuclear cells were used for TCR beta sequencing. Genomic DNA was extracted from the blood cell samples with the Qiagen DNeasy Blood Extraction Kit. CDR1 is given as MDHEN and CDR2 as SYDVKM, both from the germline V gene. The CDR3 contains 12 residues, cysteine and phenylalanine counted. The CDR3 DNA has 36 bases and is translated from base 1. V is reduced by 2 bases and J by 8 bases, leaving a spacing of 7 bases between them.

This receptor was identified in a man aged 50-60 years in good health and CMV-seronegative. What was sequenced was PBMCs. The sequence joins TRBV28 to TRBJ2-1, with the D gene too uncertain to name. The nucleotides read TGTGCCAGCAGTTTAGGCCCATATGAGCAGTTCTTC. This codes for CASSLGPYEQFF.